This paragraph reports one T cell receptor (beta chain). Its cognate antigen has yet to be identified. It has no much larger one-base neighbor in the sample; base qualities were not kept. V and J are truncated by 7 bases and 9 bases respectively, leaving an intervening sequence of 15 bases. As encoded in the germline V gene (reference sequence), CDR1 is DFQATT while CDR2 is SNEGSKA. Measured from the cysteine to the phenylalanine, the CDR3 is 11 residues long. Here the CDR3 DNA is all that survives: 33 bases in frame from base 1. The data were obtained in a study of cytomegalovirus exposure and HLA in healthy donors (dated by TCRdb to about 2017). Study-level background: According to a later analysis, the roughly 130 validation repertoires were produced on the same platform as the approximately 690 repertoires of the first cohort. The aim of the study was to test whether cataloging public T cell receptors could identify signatures of past pathogen exposure. Along with the approximately 670-subject first cohort, a separate validation cohort of more than 90 different subjects was used. High-throughput TCR immunosequencing, statistical association of individual TCRs with disease status, and machine learning were combined to predict cytomegalovirus infection status.

The donors were included in the validation cohort of 120 subjects, a group kept apart from the roughly 700-subject first cohort. The library was generated by the immunoSEQ multiplex PCR assay. On the authors' methods: A statistical classification framework was developed to diagnose cytomegalovirus status using the catalog of TCR beta chain sequences. Sourced from immuneACCESS, this table was stored by TCRdb with only in-frame sequences that have V and J called. A share of the clones is absent; for the studies checked, an unresolved V gene accounts for under half, and the remainder has no known explanation. D and trimming come from the DNA, and the V and J calls and clone size come from that table. For this sample the table gives hundreds of thousands of clones, of which about 90% were detected only once. The top ten constitute roughly 3% of the sample. What the research found in general, with its limitations: A total of fewer than 200 TCR beta chains were listed by the study as associated with cytomegalovirus. In both the original and validation cohorts, the classifier was reported to diagnose cytomegalovirus status with high specificity and sensitivity. According to the authors, the approach could potentially be generalized to other disease states and immunological phenotypes. Three of the identified cytomegalovirus-associated TCR beta chains were confirmed in vitro to be specific for cytomegalovirus antigens. Most TCR sequences were observed very rarely across donors, whereas some public TCRs were present in many individuals. A later analysis found that TCRs clustered in the first cohort also tended to co-occur in the 120 validation repertoires, with 94% of cluster scores above 0. A later analysis lacked HLA typing for the validation cohort, so it scored co-occurrence in that cohort across all 110 or so repertoires.

Recombination linked TRBV20-1 to TRBJ1-1, with the D segment identity uncertain. The sequenced sample consisted of PBMCs. The TCR originated in a woman younger than 45 in good health and CMV-seronegative. For the CDR3, the sequence is CSGSAGNKAFF. The DNA reads as follows: TGCAGTGGAAGTGCCGGGAACAAAGCTTTCTTT.